What follows describes a single T cell receptor (beta chain). This sample was included in a study of Ad26.COV2.S vaccination and SARS-CoV-2 variants. Sample treatment: roughly 18 received Ad26.COV2.S at low or high dose, single or two shots; about 5 received placebo; per-sample allocation not given. Following the first vaccine or placebo injection, samples were taken on day 63. CDR3 length: 13 amino acids. V lost 5 bases to trimming and J lost 8 bases; unmatched junction nucleotides: 10. CDR1 is SQVTM and CDR2 is ANQGSEA in the germline V gene. This table comes from immunoSEQ multiplex PCR, and its TCRdb copy is limited to in-frame clones, with some not included. The sample carries about 350,000 clones, more than 85% recorded once.

The V and J genes are TRBV29-1 and TRBJ1-2, with 8 bases that match TRBD1. The sample here was peripheral blood, taken in a trial of Ad26.COV2.S vaccine versus placebo. The clonotype comes from a person between 18 and 60 years old who received the Ad26.COV2.S COVID-19 vaccine or a placebo. For the CDR3, the DNA is TGCAGCGTTCCTCATCGGACAGGGCCCGGCTACACCTTC. It is translated as CSVPHRTGPGYTF.